The 13 T cell receptor beta chains given below trace back to one sample, sequenced in a study of patients and donors after allogeneic stem cell transplantation (dated by TCRdb to between 2020 and 2021). Library preparation employed RT-PCR. Reads for this sample came from a NextSeq 550. TCRdb trimmed the raw reads at Q25, called clones with MiXCR and kept productive beta chains. Identical CDR3 protein sequences are pooled into one entry, listed with their most common genes and DNA. In this sample the table shows over 350,000 distinct CDR3 sequences, 16% of which occur a single time. Together, the top ten hold 7.2% of the sample. Sequencing was done on a sample of blood, either unsorted or a sorted T cell fraction (not recorded which). The receptors were gathered from a human donor who was either an allogeneic HSCT recipient or a stem cell or donor lymphocyte infusion donor (not recorded which). It is not recorded whose cells these are; they may come from a transplant donor.

DNA of the CDR3: TGTGCCAGCAGTTTATTGACAGGGGAAGGCTACACCTTC. Translating gives CASSLLTGEGYTF. The rearrangement uses TRBV12-3 or TRBV12-4 and TRBJ1-2, with 8 bases lining up with TRBD1. CDR3 length: 13 amino acids. With 2 bases clipped from V and 8 bases from J, the junction kept 4 bases outside the gene matches.

The chain recombines TRBV18 with TRBJ2-5, with no clear D. The germline gives CDR1 KGHSH, CDR2 LQKENI. CDR3 length: 13 amino acids. Trimming stripped 5 bases from V and 1 base from J, with 8 bases between. In DNA, the CDR3 is TGTGCCAGCTCAAGAAAACCCCAAGAGACCCAGTACTTC. It translates to CASSRKPQETQYF.

This clonotype showed up just a few times. This rearrangement joins TRBV7-9 to TRBJ1-2; 8 nucleotides match TRBD1. The germline CDR1 and CDR2 sequences are SEHNR and FQNEAQ (reference sequence). The CDR3 is 17 amino acids. The trim removed 4 bases at V and 6 bases at J, leaving 16 bases unmatched. The CDR3 sequence is CASSSPSRGRGEDGYTF. CDR3 coding DNA: TGTGCCAGCAGCTCACCCTCCAGGGGGCGCGGGGAAGATGGCTACACCTTC.

On this clonotype itself: A read error may produce the germline difference seen at one junction end. This chain connects TRBV12-3 or TRBV12-4 to TRBJ1-5; the D gene is possibly TRBD1 (5 bases). The CDR3 has 12 amino acids. CDR3 bases: TGTGCCAGCAGGAGGGGCATTCAGCACCAGCATTTT. This encodes CASRRGIQHQHF.

This clonotype was seen once. J is TRBJ2-3 and V is TRBV6-1; D not certain. Trimming removed 2 bases at V and 3 bases at J, with 6 bases between. The CDR3 is made up of 13 amino acids. Germline V gene sequence: CDR1 MNHNS, CDR2 SASEGT. As DNA, the CDR3 is TGTGCCAGCAGTGAAAGAGTAACAGATACGCAGTATTTT. Protein sequence: CASSERVTDTQYF.

This clonotype has only a few counts. V gene TRBV5-6 combines with J gene TRBJ2-7; 8 bases agree with TRBD2. The CDR3 has 15 residues. V dropped 0 bases and J dropped 3; count of bases not matched to a gene: 5. Germline assignment: CDR1 SGHDT and CDR2 YYEEEE. The CDR3 nucleotides are TGTGCCAGCAGCTTGGGCGGGGGGCCGCACTACGAGCAGTACTTC. Translated, it gives CASSLGGGPHYEQYF. Filled out from reference TRBV5-6 and TRBJ2-7, the complete variable domain reads DAGVTQSPTHLIKTRGQQVTLRCSPKSGHDTVSWYQQALGQGPQFIFQYYEEEERQRGNFPDRFSGHQFPNYSSELNVNALLLGDSALYLCASSLGGGPHYEQYFGPGTRLTVT.

In its sample, this clonotype was seen a few times. CDR3 sequence (DNA): TGTGCCACCAGCAGAGATCAGTCTGGGACTAACACAGATACGCAGTATTTT. Protein: CATSRDQSGTNTDTQYF. The gene calls are TRBV15 and TRBJ2-3; TRBD2 matches at 7 bases. The CDR3 covers 17 residues. The V and J ends lost 0 bases and 2 bases, in that order; junction bases with no gene match: 8. CDR1 is LNHNV and CDR2 is YYDKDF in the germline V gene (reference sequence).

The chain carries TRBV10-3 and TRBJ2-1; D uncertain. CDR1 is ENHRY and CDR2 is SYGVKD in the germline V gene. V was pared by 4 bases and J by 6 bases, with 10 bases between. The CDR3 is 13 amino acids. CDR3 loop: CAISGPEFNEQFF. The CDR3 coding sequence is TGTGCCATCAGTGGACCCGAGTTCAATGAGCAGTTCTTC.

This clonotype was seen a handful of times. For the CDR3, the DNA is TGTGCCAGCAGTTTGGCGCGGGGGGCTTCAGGAGGCTACACCTTC. This gives the protein CASSLARGASGGYTF. The rearrangement uses TRBV12-3 or TRBV12-4 and TRBJ1-2, with a tentative D call TRBD1 (6 bases). With 3 bases removed from V and 8 bases from J, the gap between germline ends came to 19 bases. The CDR3 totals 15 residues.

This clonotype was detected ten times or more. The chain combines TRBV5-1 with TRBJ2-1, with 10 bases fitting TRBD1. CDR1 is SGHRS, CDR2 YFSETQ, per germline. The V segment lost 3 bases and the J segment 10 bases; nucleotides outside the gene matches: 10. The CDR3 consists of 15 residues. The CDR3 coding sequence is TGCGCCAGCAGCTATTACGACAGGGGGCGACACGAGCAGTTCTTC. Its protein product is CASSYYDRGRHEQFF.

The chain couples TRBV7-9 to TRBJ1-4; TRBD1 matches 9 bases. J was trimmed by 7 bases and V by 5 bases; bases with no gene match: 8. Germline CDR1 is SEHNR and CDR2 is FQNEAQ (reference sequence). The CDR3 spans 15 residues. The CDR3 region has the DNA TGTGCCAGCAGCGAAAGACAGGGGGGAGGTGAAAAACTGTTTTTT. This gives the protein CASSERQGGGEKLFF. Full variable domain (rest looked up from reference TRBV7-9 and TRBJ1-4): DTGVSQNPRHKITKRGQNVTFRCDPISEHNRLYWYRQTLGQGPEFLTYFQNEAQLEKSRLLSDRFSAERPKGSFSTLEIQRTEQGDSAMYLCASSERQGGGEKLFFGSGTQLSVL.

This clonotype appeared many times. CDR3 bases: TGCACGATTGACAGATCCTCCTACAATGAGCAGTTCTTC. Translated, it gives CTIDRSSYNEQFF. V is TRBV20-1 and J is TRBJ2-1; D is perhaps TRBD1 (5 bases). The CDR3 is 13 amino acids. Germline assignment: CDR1 DFQATT and CDR2 SNEGSKA (reference sequence).

In this sample, this clonotype turned up a few times. The chain is built from TRBV3-1 and TRBJ1-4; no firm D call. Per the germline V gene, CDR1 is LGHDT and CDR2 is YNNKEL (reference sequence). The CDR3 runs 16 residues. V was trimmed by 0 bases and J by 4 bases, leaving 12 bases between them. CDR3 bases: TGTGCCAGCAGCCAAGATCAGGCCAGTAATAATGAAAAACTGTTTTTT. Translated, it gives CASSQDQASNNEKLFF.